These 10 T cell receptor beta chains were all obtained from the same sample, sequenced in a study of technical replicates of blood from a handful of donors. Sequencing used immunoSEQ multiplex PCR; TCRdb keeps in-frame clones, though not all of them. The sample has more than 65,000 clones, 93% seen once. Material for sequencing was T cells isolated from PBMCs. The receptors were gathered from a human donor in good health.

This chain links TRBV7-9 with TRBJ1-1; D is unclear. The CDR3 contains 15 residues. Germline CDR1 reads SEHNR; CDR2 reads FQNEAQ (reference sequence). V was trimmed by 4 bases and J by 5 bases, leaving 17 bases between them. The CDR3 sequence is CASSSAFPGETEAFF. CDR3 nucleotides: TGTGCCAGCAGCTCAGCATTCCCCGGGGAGACTGAAGCTTTCTTT.

The rearrangement joins TRBV29-1 to TRBJ2-2; D remains ambiguous. V lost 6 bases and J 4 bases, leaving 6 bases between the germline ends. CDR3 length equals 11 residues. Germline CDR1 is SQVTM and CDR2 is ANQGSEA. The CDR3 DNA reads TGCAGCGTCGGAGTCACCGGGGAGCTGTTTTTT. It is translated as CSVGVTGELFF.

In DNA form, the CDR3 reads TGTGCCAGTAGTATTCTGACGGGGGCTGAAGCTTTCTTT. This encodes CASSILTGAEAFF. The V and J genes are TRBV19 and TRBJ1-1; tentatively, D is TRBD1 (5 bases). CDR1 and CDR2 (germline): LNHDA, SQIVND (reference sequence). Trimming left V 3 bases short and J 6 bases short, with 11 bases between. This CDR3 is 13 amino acids long.

V is TRBV27 and J is TRBJ1-2; 10 bases agree with TRBD1. The CDR3 runs 15 residues. Germline V gives CDR1 MNHEY, CDR2 SMNVEV (reference sequence). Trimming removed 6 bases from V and 4 bases from J; junction bases left unmatched: 8. The CDR3 bases are TGTGCCAGCAGGGGTCGGGACAGGGGATTCTATGGCTACACCTTC. It translates to CASRGRDRGFYGYTF.

The chain links TRBV11-3 to TRBJ1-3; D ambiguous. The CDR3 sequence is 15 residues long. Germline CDR1 SGHNT, CDR2 YENEEA. Trimming took off 3 bases at V and 0 bases at J, with 9 bases between the two ends. CDR3 bases: TGTGCCAGCAGCTTCGGGTCGGCCTCTGGAAACACCATATATTTT. As protein: CASSFGSASGNTIYF.

The V gene is TRBV7-3, the J gene TRBJ1-4, with 8 positions matching TRBD1. The trim removed 1 base at V and 8 bases at J, leaving 6 bases unmatched. This CDR3 is built from 15 residues. CDR1 is SGHTA, CDR2 FQGTGA, per germline. The CDR3 DNA sequence: TGTGCCAGCAGCTTAAAAGGGACAGGCGGCGAAAAACTGTTTTTT. Translation: CASSLKGTGGEKLFF.

V and J are TRBV9 and TRBJ2-3, with TRBD2 as a possible D gene (6 bases). The CDR3 totals 12 residues. Trimming took off 3 bases at V and 5 bases at J, with 7 bases between the two ends. The V gene's germline CDR1 is SGDLS and CDR2 YYNGEE. The CDR3 is CASSAGRDTQYF. CDR3 in DNA: TGTGCCAGCAGCGCCGGGAGAGATACGCAGTATTTT.

This rearrangement joins TRBV4-2 to TRBJ2-7, with 8 bases that match TRBD2. V was pared by 4 bases and J by 3 bases, with 8 bases of the junction left unmatched. Looked up from germline, CDR1 is LGHNA and CDR2 is YNFKEQ. CDR3 size: 15 residues. The CDR3 sequence: CASSPRGVGDYEQYF. The CDR3 DNA is TGTGCCAGCAGCCCGCGGGGGGTAGGGGACTACGAGCAGTACTTC.

The gene calls are TRBV18 and TRBJ1-4, with D uncertain. The CDR3 sequence is 14 residues long. The germline V gene encodes CDR1 KGHSH and CDR2 LQKENI. The V gene lost 6 bases and the J gene lost 5 bases, with 13 bases spanning the gap. CDR3 bases: TGTGCCAGCTCCGAGGGAGGACGGAATGAAAAACTGTTTTTT. Residues: CASSEGGRNEKLFF.

Here the CDR3 DNA reads TGTGCCAGCAGCCCCTCCGCAACTGCTGGGGGGGCGCAGGTTGCTTTCTTT. Translated: CASSPSATAGGAQVAFF. The chain has TRBV9 and TRBJ1-1; possibly TRBD1 for D (6 bases). The V gene's germline CDR1 is SGDLS and CDR2 YYNGEE. Trimming removed 4 bases from V and 11 bases from J, with 30 bases in between. This CDR3 has 17 amino acids.